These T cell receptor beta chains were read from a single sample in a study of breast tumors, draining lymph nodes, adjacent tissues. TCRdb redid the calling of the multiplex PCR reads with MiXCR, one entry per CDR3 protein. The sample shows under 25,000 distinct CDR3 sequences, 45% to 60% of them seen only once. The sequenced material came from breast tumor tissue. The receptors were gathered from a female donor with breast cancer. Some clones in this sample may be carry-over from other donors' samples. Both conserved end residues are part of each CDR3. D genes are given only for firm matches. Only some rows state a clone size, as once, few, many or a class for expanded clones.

CASSLILALSYEQYF | TGTGCCAGCAGCTTAATACTAGCCCTCTCCTACGAGCAGTACTTC | . | 15 | TRBJ2-7 | TRBV7-3 | .
CASKVANSGANVLTF | TGTGCCAGCAAAGTAGCCAACTCTGGGGCCAACGTCCTGACTTTC | many | 15 | TRBJ2-6 | TRBV2 | .
CASRDRVDNEQFF | TGTGCCAGTAGAGACAGGGTGGACAATGAGCAGTTCTTC | many | 13 | TRBJ2-1 | TRBV19 | TRBD1
CASSPLERGYTF | TGTGCCAGCTCACCACTGGAGCGTGGCTACACCTTC | once | 12 | TRBJ1-2 | TRBV18 | .
CASSQQPGLMGNEQFF | TGCGCCAGCAGCCAACAGCCAGGCCTGATGGGCAATGAGCAGTTCTTC | many | 16 | TRBJ2-1 | TRBV4-1 | .
CASTDMTGAYGYTF | TGTGCCAGTACCGACATGACAGGGGCCTATGGCTACACCTTC | . | 14 | TRBJ1-2 | TRBV19 | TRBD1
CSARGQGQTQYF | TGCAGTGCTAGGGGACAGGGACAGACCCAGTACTTC | . | 12 | TRBJ2-5 | TRBV20-1 | TRBD1
CASSLGEIYTGELFF | TGTGCCAGCAGTCTCGGGGAGATCTACACCGGGGAGCTGTTTTTT | . | 15 | TRBJ2-2 | TRBV6-5 | .
CASSQTSGGHNEQFF | TGTGCCAGCAGCCAGACTAGCGGGGGGCACAATGAGCAGTTCTTC | many | 15 | TRBJ2-1 | TRBV7-8 | TRBD2
CSANRGGSWTGELFF | TGCAGTGCTAACCGTGGAGGGAGTTGGACCGGGGAGCTGTTTTTT | . | 15 | TRBJ2-2 | TRBV20-1 | .
CSANSVASETYEQYF | TGCAGTGCTAACTCGGTCGCTAGCGAAACCTACGAGCAGTACTTC | . | 15 | TRBJ2-7 | TRBV20-1 | .
CASSLAGTGNTIYF | TGCGCCAGCAGCTTGGCTGGGACTGGAAACACCATATATTTT | . | 14 | TRBJ1-3 | TRBV5-1 | .
CAIGTSGNIQETQYF | TGTGCCATCGGGACTAGCGGGAACATTCAAGAGACCCAGTACTTC | . | 15 | TRBJ2-5 | TRBV7-9 | TRBD2
CSTGGPASLAKNIQYF | TGCAGTACTGGAGGACCCGCATCTCTAGCCAAAAACATTCAGTACTTC | . | 16 | TRBJ2-4 | TRBV20-1 | .
CASSLIADTQYF | TGTGCCAGCAGCTTAATCGCAGATACGCAGTATTTT | once | 12 | TRBJ2-3 | TRBV7-9 | .
CASSSATNEKLFF | TGTGCCAGCAGCTCAGCAACTAATGAAAAACTGTTTTTT | . | 13 | TRBJ1-4 | TRBV7-2 | .
CASSLGTTTGVGGYTF | TGTGCCAGCAGCTTAGGTACTACCACAGGGGTCGGCGGCTACACCTTC | . | 16 | TRBJ1-2 | TRBV7-8 | TRBD1
CASSLGTSGSNNEQFF | TGTGCCAGCAGCTTAGGGACTAGCGGGAGCAACAATGAGCAGTTCTTC | many | 16 | TRBJ2-1 | TRBV7-6 | TRBD2
CASSGRTGGTDTQYF | TGTGCCAGCAGTGGTAGGACAGGAGGCACAGATACGCAGTATTTT | . | 15 | TRBJ2-3 | TRBV2 | TRBD1
CASSSRLAGRSDTQYF | TGTGCCAGCAGCTCAAGACTAGCGGGGAGGTCAGATACGCAGTATTTT | once | 16 | TRBJ2-3 | TRBV7-8 | TRBD2
CASRDRLAEQFF | TGTGCCAGCAGAGACCGACTAGCGGAGCAGTTCTTC | many | 12 | TRBJ2-1 | TRBV2 | TRBD2
CASSLSDWKNIQYF | TGTGCCAGTAGCCTTTCGGACTGGAAGAACATTCAGTACTTC | . | 14 | TRBJ2-4 | TRBV19 | .
CASSSPVGSGRGPYEQYF | TGTGCCAGCAGCTCTCCGGTGGGTAGCGGGAGGGGCCCCTACGAGCAGTACTTC | medium-sized | 18 | TRBJ2-7 | TRBV7-9 | TRBD2
CANSPESESGELFF | TGTGCCAACAGCCCCGAATCGGAGTCTGGGGAGCTGTTTTTT | . | 14 | TRBJ2-2 | TRBV7-9 | .
CASSLTANYNEQFF | TGTGCCAGCAGCTTAACGGCAAACTACAATGAGCAGTTCTTC | many | 14 | TRBJ2-1 | TRBV7-2 | .
CASSSGGTGGDTQYF | TGTGCCAGCAGCTCCGGGGGGACAGGGGGAGATACGCAGTATTTT | . | 15 | TRBJ2-3 | TRBV7-8 | TRBD1
CASSLRAFEAFF | TGTGCCAGCAGCTTGAGGGCTTTCGAAGCTTTCTTT | many | 12 | TRBJ1-1 | TRBV5-8 | .
CARTRGGYEQYF | TGTGCCAGGACTAGGGGGGGCTACGAGCAGTACTTC | . | 12 | TRBJ2-7 | TRBV2 | .
CASSSAGGPSGELFF | TGTGCCAGCAGCTCTGCGGGAGGGCCCAGCGGGGAGCTGTTTTTT | many | 15 | TRBJ2-2 | TRBV11-2 | TRBD2
CASRSGQGAGNEKLFF | TGTGCCAGCAGGTCGGGACAGGGGGCTGGTAATGAAAAACTGTTTTTT | . | 16 | TRBJ1-4 | TRBV2 | TRBD1
CASGTGLNTGELFF | TGTGCCAGCGGGACAGGGCTAAACACCGGGGAGCTGTTCTTT | once | 14 | TRBJ2-2 | TRBV2 | TRBD1